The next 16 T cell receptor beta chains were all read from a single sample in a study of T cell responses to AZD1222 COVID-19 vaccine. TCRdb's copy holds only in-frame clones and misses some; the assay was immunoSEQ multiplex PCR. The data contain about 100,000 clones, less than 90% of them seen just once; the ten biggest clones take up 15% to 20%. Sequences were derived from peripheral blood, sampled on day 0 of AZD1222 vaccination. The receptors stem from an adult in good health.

CDR3 coding DNA: TGCGCCAGCAGCCAAGGGCACCTGAACACTGAAGCTTTCTTT. This encodes CASSQGHLNTEAFF. This chain joins TRBV4-1 and TRBJ1-1; D not resolved. V was shortened by 1 base and J by 0 bases, with 6 bases between the two germline ends. Germline lookup yields CDR1 MGHRA and CDR2 YSYEKL. This CDR3 has 14 amino acids.

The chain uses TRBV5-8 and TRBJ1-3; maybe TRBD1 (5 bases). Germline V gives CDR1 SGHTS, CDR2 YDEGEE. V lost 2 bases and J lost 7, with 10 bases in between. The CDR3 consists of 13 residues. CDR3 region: CASSFGRVNTIYF. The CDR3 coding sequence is TGTGCCAGCAGCTTTGGCAGGGTGAACACCATATATTTT. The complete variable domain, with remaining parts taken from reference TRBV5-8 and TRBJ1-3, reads EAGVTQSPTHLIKTRGQQATLRCSPISGHTSVYWYQQALGLGLQFLLWYDEGEERNRGNFPPRFSGRQFPNYSSELNVNALELEDSALYLCASSFGRVNTIYFGEGSWLTVV.

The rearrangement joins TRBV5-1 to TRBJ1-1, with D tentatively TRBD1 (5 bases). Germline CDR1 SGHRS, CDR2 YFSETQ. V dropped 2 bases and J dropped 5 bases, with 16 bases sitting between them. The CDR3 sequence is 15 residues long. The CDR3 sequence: CASSLSWGGRTEAFF. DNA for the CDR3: TGCGCCAGCAGCTTATCTTGGGGGGGTCGGACTGAAGCTTTCTTT.

The CDR3: CASSPTGLTGTRETQYF. CDR3 DNA: TGCGCCAGCAGCCCTACCGGCCTTACCGGTACCCGAGAGACCCAGTACTTC. The rearrangement uses TRBV5-1 and TRBJ2-5; D is ambiguous. The V gene's germline CDR1 is SGHRS and CDR2 YFSETQ. The CDR3 runs 17 residues. Between the trimmed V and J ends, which lost 4 bases and 4 bases, there was a span of 23 bases.

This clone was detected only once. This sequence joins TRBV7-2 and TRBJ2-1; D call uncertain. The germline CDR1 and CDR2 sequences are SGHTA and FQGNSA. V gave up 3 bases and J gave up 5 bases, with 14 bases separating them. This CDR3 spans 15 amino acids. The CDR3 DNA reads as TGTGCCAGCAGCTTTTTTAAGGCGGTTCACAATGAGCAGTTCTTC. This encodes CASSFFKAVHNEQFF.

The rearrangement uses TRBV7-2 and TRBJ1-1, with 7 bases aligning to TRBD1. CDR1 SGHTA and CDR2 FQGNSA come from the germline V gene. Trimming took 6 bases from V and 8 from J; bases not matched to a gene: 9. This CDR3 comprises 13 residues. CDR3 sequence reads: CASSDGRGVEAFF. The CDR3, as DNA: TGTGCCAGCAGTGATGGCAGGGGGGTCGAAGCTTTCTTT.

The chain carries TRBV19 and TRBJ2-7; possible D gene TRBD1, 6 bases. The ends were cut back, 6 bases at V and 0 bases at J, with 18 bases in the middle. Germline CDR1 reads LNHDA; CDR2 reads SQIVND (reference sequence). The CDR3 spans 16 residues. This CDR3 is CASSYSGTFSSYEQYF. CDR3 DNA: TGTGCCAGTAGCTATTCCGGGACATTTTCCTCCTACGAGCAGTACTTC.

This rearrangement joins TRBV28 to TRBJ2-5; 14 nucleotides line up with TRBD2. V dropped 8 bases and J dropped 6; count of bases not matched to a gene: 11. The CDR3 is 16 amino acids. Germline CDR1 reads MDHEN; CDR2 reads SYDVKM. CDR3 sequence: CASAHGTSGSRKTQYF. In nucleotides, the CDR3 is TGTGCCAGCGCACATGGGACTAGCGGGAGTAGAAAGACCCAGTACTTC.

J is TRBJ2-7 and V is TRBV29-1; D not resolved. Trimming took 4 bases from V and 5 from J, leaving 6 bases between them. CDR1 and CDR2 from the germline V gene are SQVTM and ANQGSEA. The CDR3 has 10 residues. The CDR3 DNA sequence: TGCAGCGTTGGACGAAACGAGCAGTACTTC. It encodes CSVGRNEQYF.

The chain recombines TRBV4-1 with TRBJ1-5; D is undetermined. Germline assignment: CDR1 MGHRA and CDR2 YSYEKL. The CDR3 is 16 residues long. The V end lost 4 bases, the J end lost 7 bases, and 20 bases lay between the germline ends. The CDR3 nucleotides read TGCGCCAGCAGCCCTTCCTTCAGGTTCGGCGACCAGCCCCAGCATTTT. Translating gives CASSPSFRFGDQPQHF.

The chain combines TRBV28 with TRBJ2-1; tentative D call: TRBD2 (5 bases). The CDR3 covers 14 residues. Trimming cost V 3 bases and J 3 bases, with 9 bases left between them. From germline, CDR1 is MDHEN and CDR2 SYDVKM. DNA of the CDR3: TGTGCCAGCAGTTTGCGGGTAAACTACAATGAGCAGTTCTTC. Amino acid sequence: CASSLRVNYNEQFF.

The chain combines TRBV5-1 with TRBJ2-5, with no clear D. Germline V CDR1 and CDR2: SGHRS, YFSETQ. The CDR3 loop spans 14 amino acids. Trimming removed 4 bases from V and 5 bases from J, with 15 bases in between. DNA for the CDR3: TGCGCCAGCAGCCCCAAAAGGGAAGGGGAGACCCAGTACTTC. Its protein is CASSPKREGETQYF.

The DNA for the CDR3 is TGTGCCAGCAGCACATCCTACGAGCAGTACTTC. Protein product: CASSTSYEQYF. The chain couples TRBV27 to TRBJ2-7; D is ambiguous. Germline loops: CDR1 MNHEY, CDR2 SMNVEV (reference sequence). V shed 6 bases and J shed 1 base, with 4 bases lying between them. The CDR3 totals 11 residues.

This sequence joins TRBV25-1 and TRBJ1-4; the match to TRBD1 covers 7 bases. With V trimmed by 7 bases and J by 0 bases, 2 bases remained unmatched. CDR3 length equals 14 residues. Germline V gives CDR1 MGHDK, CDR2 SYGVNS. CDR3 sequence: CASIGGATNEKLFF. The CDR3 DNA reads TGTGCCAGCATAGGGGGCGCAACTAATGAAAAACTGTTTTTT.

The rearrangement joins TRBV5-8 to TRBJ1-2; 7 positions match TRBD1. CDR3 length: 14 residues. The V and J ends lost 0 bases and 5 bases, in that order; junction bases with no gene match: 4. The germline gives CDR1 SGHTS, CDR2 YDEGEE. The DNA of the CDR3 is TGTGCCAGCAGCTTGGGGACAGGAAGTTATGGCTACACCTTC. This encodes CASSLGTGSYGYTF.

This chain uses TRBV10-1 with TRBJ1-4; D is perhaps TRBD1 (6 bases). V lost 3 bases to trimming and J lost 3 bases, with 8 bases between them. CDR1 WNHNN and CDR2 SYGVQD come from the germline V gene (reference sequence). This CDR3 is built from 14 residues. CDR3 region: CASSEGGSNEKLFF. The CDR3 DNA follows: TGCGCCAGCAGTGAAGGGGGTTCTAATGAAAAACTGTTTTTT.